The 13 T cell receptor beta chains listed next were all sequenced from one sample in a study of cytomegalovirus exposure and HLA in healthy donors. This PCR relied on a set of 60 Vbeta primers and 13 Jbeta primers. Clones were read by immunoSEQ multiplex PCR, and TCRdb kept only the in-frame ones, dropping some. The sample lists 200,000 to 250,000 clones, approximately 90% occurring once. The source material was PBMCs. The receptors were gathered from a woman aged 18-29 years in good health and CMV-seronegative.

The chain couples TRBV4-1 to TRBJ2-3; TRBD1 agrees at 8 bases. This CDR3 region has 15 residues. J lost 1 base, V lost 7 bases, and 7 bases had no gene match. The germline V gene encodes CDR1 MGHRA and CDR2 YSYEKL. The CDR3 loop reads CASNTPGQGTDTQYF. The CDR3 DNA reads TGCGCCAGCAATACGCCGGGACAGGGCACAGATACGCAGTATTTT.

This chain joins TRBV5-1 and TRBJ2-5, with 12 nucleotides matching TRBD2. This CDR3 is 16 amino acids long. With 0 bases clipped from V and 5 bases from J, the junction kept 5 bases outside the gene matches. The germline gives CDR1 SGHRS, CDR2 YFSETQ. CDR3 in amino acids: CASSLGLAGVRETQYF. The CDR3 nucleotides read TGCGCCAGCAGCTTGGGACTAGCGGGGGTTCGGGAGACCCAGTACTTC.

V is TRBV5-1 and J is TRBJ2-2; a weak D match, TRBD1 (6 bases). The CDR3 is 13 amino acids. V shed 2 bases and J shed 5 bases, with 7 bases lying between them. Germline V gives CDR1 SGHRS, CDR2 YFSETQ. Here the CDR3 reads CASSLGQTGELFF. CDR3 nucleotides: TGCGCCAGCAGCTTAGGACAGACCGGGGAGCTGTTTTTT.

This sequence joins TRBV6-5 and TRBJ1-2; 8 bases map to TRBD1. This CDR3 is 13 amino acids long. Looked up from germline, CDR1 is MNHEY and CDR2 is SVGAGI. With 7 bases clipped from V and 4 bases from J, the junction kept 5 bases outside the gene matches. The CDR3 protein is CASIKTGGYGYTF. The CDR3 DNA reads TGTGCCAGCATCAAAACAGGGGGCTATGGCTACACCTTC.

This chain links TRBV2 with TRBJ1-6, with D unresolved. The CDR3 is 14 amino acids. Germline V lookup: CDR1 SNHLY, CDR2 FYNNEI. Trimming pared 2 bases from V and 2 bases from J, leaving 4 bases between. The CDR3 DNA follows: TGTGCCAGCAGTGAACGCGCCTATAATTCACCCCTCCACTTT. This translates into CASSERAYNSPLHF.

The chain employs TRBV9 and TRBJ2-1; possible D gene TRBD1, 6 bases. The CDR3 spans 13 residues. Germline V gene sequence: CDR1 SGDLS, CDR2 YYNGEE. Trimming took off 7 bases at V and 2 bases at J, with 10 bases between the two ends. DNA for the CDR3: TGTGCCAGCTCCACAGGGACCTACAATGAGCAGTTCTTC. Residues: CASSTGTYNEQFF.

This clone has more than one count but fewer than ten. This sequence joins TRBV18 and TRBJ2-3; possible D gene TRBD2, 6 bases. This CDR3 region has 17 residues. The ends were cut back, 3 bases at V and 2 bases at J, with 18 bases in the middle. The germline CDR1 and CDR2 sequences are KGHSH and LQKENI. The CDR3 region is CASSPLGGMGYTDTQYF. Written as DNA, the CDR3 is TGTGCCAGCTCACCCTTGGGCGGGATGGGCTACACAGATACGCAGTATTTT.

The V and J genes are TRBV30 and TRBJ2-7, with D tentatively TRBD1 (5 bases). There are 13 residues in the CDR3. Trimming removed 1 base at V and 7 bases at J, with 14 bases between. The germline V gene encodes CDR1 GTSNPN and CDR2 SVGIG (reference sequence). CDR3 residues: CAWSGGGGLEQYF. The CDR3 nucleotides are TGTGCCTGGAGTGGGGGCGGTGGATTGGAGCAGTACTTC.

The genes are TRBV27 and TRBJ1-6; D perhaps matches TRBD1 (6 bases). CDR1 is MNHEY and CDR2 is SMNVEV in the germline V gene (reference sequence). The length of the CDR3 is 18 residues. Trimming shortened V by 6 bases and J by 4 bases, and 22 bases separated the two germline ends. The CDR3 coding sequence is TGTGCCAGCAGAAATCAACGTGTGCGGGGGCGATATAATTCACCCCTCCACTTT. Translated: CASRNQRVRGRYNSPLHF.

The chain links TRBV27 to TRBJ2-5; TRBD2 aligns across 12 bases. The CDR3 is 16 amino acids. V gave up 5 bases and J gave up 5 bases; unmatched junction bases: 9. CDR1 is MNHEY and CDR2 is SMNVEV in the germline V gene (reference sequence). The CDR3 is CASSPLAGGPGETQYF. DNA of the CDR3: TGTGCCAGCAGTCCGCTAGCGGGAGGGCCGGGGGAGACCCAGTACTTC.

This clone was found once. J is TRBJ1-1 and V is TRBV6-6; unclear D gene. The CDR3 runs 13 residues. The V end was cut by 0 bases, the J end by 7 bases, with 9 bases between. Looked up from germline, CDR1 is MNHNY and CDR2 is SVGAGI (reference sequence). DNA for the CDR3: TGTGCCAGCAGTTACTCACCCAGATTTGAAGCTTTCTTT. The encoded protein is CASSYSPRFEAFF.

The CDR3: CATHGDIGYGYTF. CDR3 coding DNA: TGTGCCACCCACGGGGATATCGGGTATGGCTACACCTTC. The chain is built from TRBV6-1 and TRBJ1-2; D is uncertain. Per germline, CDR1 MNHNS and CDR2 SASEGT. The CDR3 is 13 amino acids. The V gene lost 10 bases and the J gene lost 5 bases, with 17 bases spanning the gap.

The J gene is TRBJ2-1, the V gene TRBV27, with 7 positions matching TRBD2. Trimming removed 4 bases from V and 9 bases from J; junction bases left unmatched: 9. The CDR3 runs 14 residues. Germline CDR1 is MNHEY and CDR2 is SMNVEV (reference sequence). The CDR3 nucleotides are TGTGCCAGCAGTTCCCTGGCTAGCGGTACTGAGCAGTTCTTC. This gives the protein CASSSLASGTEQFF.